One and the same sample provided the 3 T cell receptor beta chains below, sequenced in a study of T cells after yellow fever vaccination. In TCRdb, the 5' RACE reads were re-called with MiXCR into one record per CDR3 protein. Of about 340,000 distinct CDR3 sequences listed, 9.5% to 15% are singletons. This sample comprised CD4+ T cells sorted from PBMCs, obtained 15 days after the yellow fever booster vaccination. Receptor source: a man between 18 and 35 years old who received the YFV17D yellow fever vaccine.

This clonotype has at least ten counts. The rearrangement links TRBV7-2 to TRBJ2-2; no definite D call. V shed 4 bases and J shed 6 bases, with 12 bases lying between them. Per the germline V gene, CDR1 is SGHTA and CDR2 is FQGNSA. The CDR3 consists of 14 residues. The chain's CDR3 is CASSYGRIPGELFF. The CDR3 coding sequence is TGTGCCAGCAGCTACGGACGTATCCCCGGGGAGCTGTTTTTT.

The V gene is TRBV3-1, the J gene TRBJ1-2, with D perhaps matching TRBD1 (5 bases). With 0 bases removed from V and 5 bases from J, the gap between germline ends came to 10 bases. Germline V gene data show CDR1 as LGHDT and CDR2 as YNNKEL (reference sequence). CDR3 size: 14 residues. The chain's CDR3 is CASSQDRVGYGYTF. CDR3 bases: TGTGCCAGCAGCCAAGACAGGGTGGGATATGGCTACACCTTC.

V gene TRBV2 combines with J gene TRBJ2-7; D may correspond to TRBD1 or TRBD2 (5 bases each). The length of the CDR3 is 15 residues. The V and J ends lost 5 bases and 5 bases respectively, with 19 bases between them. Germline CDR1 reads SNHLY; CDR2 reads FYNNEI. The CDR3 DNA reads TGTGCCAGCAGTCCGGGGCAAACCCAAAGCCACGAGCAGTACTTC. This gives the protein CASSPGQTQSHEQYF.